These T cell receptor beta chains were read from a single sample in a study of beta chain features in type 1 diabetes. Sequenced by immunoSEQ multiplex PCR; TCRdb stores in-frame clones only, minus some. The sample comprises about 250,000 clones, approximately 11% of which are singletons, and approximately 0.017% rests with the top ten. Specimen: naive CD4+ T cells from blood. These receptors came from a man aged 25-45 years with type 1 diabetes. The CDR3 runs from the conserved cysteine through the conserved F or W. The D gene is left open where the match is weak. Clone size is given for some rows only: seen once, a few or many times, or a class if the clone is expanded.

size,D,J,length,V,CDR3,DNA
-,-,TRBJ1-1,12,TRBV2,CASSPQGTEAFF,TGTGCCAGCAGTCCCCAGGGCACTGAAGCTTTCTTT
few,-,TRBJ2-7,14,TRBV25-1,CASSDDRSSYEQYF,TGTGCCAGCAGTGACGACAGGAGCTCCTACGAGCAGTACTTC
-,-,TRBJ2-1,15,TRBV6-4,CASSEGGESGNEQFF,TGTGCCAGCAGTGAAGGGGGGGAAAGTGGCAATGAGCAGTTCTTC
-,-,TRBJ2-3,14,TRBV9,CASSYATGEDTQYF,TGTGCCAGCAGCTACGCTACGGGTGAGGATACGCAGTATTTT
-,TRBD1,TRBJ2-1,15,TRBV18,CASSPTGQPNNEQFF,TGTGCCAGCTCACCAACGGGACAGCCAAACAATGAGCAGTTCTTC
few,TRBD2,TRBJ2-1,14,TRBV18,CASSPLAGVEEQFF,TGTGCCAGCTCACCTCTAGCGGGGGTCGAGGAGCAGTTCTTC
few,TRBD1,TRBJ2-7,16,TRBV7-9,CASSLTPGTGGHEQYF,TGTGCCAGCAGCTTAACTCCCGGGACAGGGGGCCACGAGCAGTACTTC
few,TRBD2,TRBJ2-3,17,TRBV5-1,CASSLHLAGRSTDTQYF,TGCGCCAGCAGCTTGCATCTAGCGGGGAGAAGCACAGATACGCAGTATTTT
few,-,TRBJ2-7,13,TRBV7-9,CASSLGTLYEQYF,TGTGCCAGCAGCTTGGGGACACTCTACGAGCAGTACTTC
few,-,TRBJ1-1,14,TRBV2,CASSESRVSSEAFF,TGTGCCAGCAGTGAATCCCGGGTCTCGAGTGAAGCTTTCTTT
-,-,TRBJ2-5,14,TRBV5-5,CASSLGQGGETQYF,TGTGCCAGCAGCTTGGGACAGGGAGGCGAGACCCAGTACTTC
few,TRBD2,TRBJ2-7,15,TRBV6-5,CASSYSNSGAYEQYF,TGTGCCAGCAGTTACTCGAATAGCGGGGCCTACGAGCAGTACTTC
-,-,TRBJ2-2,14,TRBV11-2,CASSSGLVTGELFF,TGTGCCAGCAGTTCGGGACTCGTGACCGGGGAGCTGTTTTTT
few,TRBD2,TRBJ2-5,15,TRBV18,CASSPQRGGQETQYF,TGTGCCAGCTCACCACAGCGGGGAGGCCAAGAGACCCAGTACTTC
few,TRBD1,TRBJ2-2,15,TRBV2,CASTPRTGGPGELFF,TGTGCCAGCACCCCCCGGACAGGAGGACCCGGGGAGCTGTTTTTT
-,-,TRBJ2-3,16,TRBV18,CASSPRGTSLADTQYF,TGTGCCAGCTCACCGCGCGGCACCAGCCTCGCAGATACGCAGTATTTT
-,TRBD2,TRBJ2-1,14,TRBV5-1,CASSESSGENEQFF,TGCGCCAGCAGCGAGAGTAGCGGGGAGAATGAGCAGTTCTTC
few,-,TRBJ2-7,14,TRBV5-1,CASSQQTGIYEQYF,TGCGCCAGCAGCCAGCAGACCGGGATTTACGAGCAGTACTTC
few,TRBD2,TRBJ2-5,15,TRBV5-1,CASSSRLAGQETQYF,TGCGCCAGCAGCTCCCGACTAGCGGGGCAAGAGACCCAGTACTTC
few,TRBD2,TRBJ2-1,15,TRBV9,CASSVLAGGVNEQFF,TGTGCCAGCAGCGTCTTAGCGGGGGGTGTCAATGAGCAGTTCTTC
few,-,TRBJ1-2,14,TRBV2,CASSVIGTAYGYTF,TGTGCCAGCAGTGTGATAGGAACAGCCTATGGCTACACCTTC
few,-,TRBJ2-3,12,TRBV5-1,CASYEVADTQYF,TGCGCCAGCTATGAGGTAGCCGATACGCAGTATTTT
few,TRBD1,TRBJ2-3,15,TRBV7-2,CASSFYRGPTDTQYF,TGTGCCAGCAGCTTCTACAGGGGCCCCACAGATACGCAGTATTTT
-,-,TRBJ2-3,12,TRBV2,CASSSSTDTQYF,TGTGCCAGCAGCTCTAGCACAGATACGCAGTATTTT
-,TRBD1,TRBJ2-7,15,TRBV28,CASSPAPDRGYEQYF,TGTGCCAGCAGCCCGGCACCGGACAGGGGATACGAGCAGTACTTC
-,-,TRBJ2-5,14,TRBV15,CATSRDRGHETQYF,TGTGCCACCAGCAGAGATAGGGGCCACGAGACCCAGTACTTC
-,TRBD1,TRBJ2-1,15,TRBV5-8,CASSLGTVSYNEQFF,TGTGCCAGCAGCCTAGGGACAGTATCTTACAATGAGCAGTTCTTC
-,-,TRBJ1-1,14,TRBV29-1,CSVESIRRSTEAFF,TGCAGCGTGGAGAGTATTCGACGGAGTACTGAAGCTTTCTTT
few,-,TRBJ2-2,13,TRBV7-3,CASSLRAAGELFF,TGTGCCAGCAGCTTGAGGGCGGCCGGGGAGCTGTTTTTT
-,-,TRBJ1-2,12,TRBV29-1,CSVGGGGDGYTF,TGCAGCGTTGGGGGGGGAGGTGATGGCTACACCTTC
few,TRBD2,TRBJ2-1,14,TRBV6-5,CASSLAGGLDEQFF,TGTGCCAGCAGCTTAGCGGGGGGGCTCGATGAGCAGTTCTTC
-,TRBD1,TRBJ2-1,14,TRBV5-1,CASSFRDRRNEQFF,TGCGCCAGCAGCTTCCGGGACAGGAGGAATGAGCAGTTCTTC
-,-,TRBJ2-5,14,TRBV10-3,CAISGPPPSETQYF,TGTGCCATCAGTGGGCCACCCCCTAGCGAGACCCAGTACTTC
-,TRBD1,TRBJ1-6,15,TRBV5-1,CASSRGTGYNSPLHF,TGCGCCAGCAGCAGGGGGACAGGTTATAACTCACCCCTCCACTTT
-,-,TRBJ2-7,13,TRBV2,CASSEQGSYEQYF,TGTGCCAGCAGTGAACAGGGCTCCTACGAGCAGTACTTC
few,-,TRBJ2-7,14,TRBV27,CASRGRLSSYEQYF,TGTGCCAGCAGGGGGCGGCTGAGCTCCTACGAGCAGTACTTC
few,TRBD1,TRBJ2-6,15,TRBV7-3,CASSRQGSGANVLTF,TGTGCCAGCAGCAGACAGGGGTCTGGGGCCAACGTCCTGACTTTC
few,-,TRBJ1-1,15,TRBV9,CASSAGVGMNTEAFF,TGTGCCAGCAGCGCAGGGGTCGGGATGAACACTGAAGCTTTCTTT
-,-,TRBJ1-2,15,TRBV2,CASFGTGKGNGGYTF,TGTGCCAGCTTTGGAACAGGGAAAGGCAATGGAGGCTACACCTTC
-,TRBD1,TRBJ1-2,14,TRBV5-6,CASRPGQGARGYTF,TGTGCCAGCAGGCCGGGACAGGGGGCGCGGGGCTACACCTTC
-,TRBD1,TRBJ2-1,16,TRBV14,CASSQLRDRGGNEQFF,TGTGCCAGCAGCCAACTCCGGGACAGGGGAGGCAATGAGCAGTTCTTC
-,-,TRBJ1-6,16,TRBV5-4,CASSHPRAGDNSPLHF,TGTGCCAGCAGCCATCCTAGGGCAGGGGATAATTCACCCCTCCACTTT
few,-,TRBJ2-5,19,TRBV4-3,CASSQDFLPHKARRGTQYF,TGCGCCAGCAGCCAAGATTTCCTACCCCACAAGGCCCGACGGGGGACCCAGTACTTC
few,-,TRBJ2-7,15,TRBV18,CASSPYAGLHYEQYF,TGTGCCAGCTCACCCTACGCGGGGCTCCATTACGAGCAGTACTTC
-,-,TRBJ2-1,14,TRBV5-1,CASSLAGALNEQFF,TGCGCCAGCAGCTTGGCAGGGGCGCTCAATGAGCAGTTCTTC